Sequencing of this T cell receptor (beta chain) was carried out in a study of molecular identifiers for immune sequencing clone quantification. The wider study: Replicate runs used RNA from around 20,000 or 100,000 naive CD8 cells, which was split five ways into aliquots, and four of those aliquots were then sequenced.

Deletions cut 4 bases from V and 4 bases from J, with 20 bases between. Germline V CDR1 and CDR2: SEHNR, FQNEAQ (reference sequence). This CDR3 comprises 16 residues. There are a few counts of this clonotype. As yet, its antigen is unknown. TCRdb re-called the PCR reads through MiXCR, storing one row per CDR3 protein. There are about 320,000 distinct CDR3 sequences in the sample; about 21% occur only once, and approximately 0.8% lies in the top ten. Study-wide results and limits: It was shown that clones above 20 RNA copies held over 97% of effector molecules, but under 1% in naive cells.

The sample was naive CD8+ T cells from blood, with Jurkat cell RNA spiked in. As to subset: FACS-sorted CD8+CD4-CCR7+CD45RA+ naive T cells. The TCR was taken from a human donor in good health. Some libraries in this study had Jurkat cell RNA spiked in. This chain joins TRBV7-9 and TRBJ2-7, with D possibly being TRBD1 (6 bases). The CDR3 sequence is CASSYEQGLGQYEQYF. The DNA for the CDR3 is TGTGCCAGCAGCTACGAACAGGGATTAGGGCAGTACGAGCAGTACTTC.